These 22 T cell receptor beta chains came from one sample sequenced in a study of blood T cell repertoires in COVID-19. TCRdb keeps only in-frame clones here, not all; method: immunoSEQ multiplex PCR. The sample carries roughly 210,000 clones, over 75% recorded once. The sequenced sample consisted of PBMCs or T cells enriched from blood (not recorded which). The receptors shown here come from a man between 25 and 39 years old in a cohort exposed to, infected with or recovered from COVID-19 (not recorded which).

The chain combines TRBV27 with TRBJ2-7; TRBD2 matches 8 bases. Germline CDR1 reads MNHEY; CDR2 reads SMNVEV (reference sequence). V lost 11 bases to trimming and J lost 4 bases; unmatched junction nucleotides: 1. This CDR3 spans 10 amino acids. The CDR3 reads CACGRYEQYF. The CDR3 DNA sequence: TGTGCCTGCGGGAGGTACGAGCAGTACTTC.

This chain uses TRBV27 with TRBJ1-2; a weak D match, TRBD1 (6 bases). This CDR3 is 14 amino acids long. Germline assignment: CDR1 MNHEY and CDR2 SMNVEV (reference sequence). The ends were cut back, 3 bases at V and 2 bases at J, with 10 bases in the middle. Here the CDR3 reads CASSFIQGNYGYTF. The CDR3 region has the DNA TGTGCCAGCAGTTTCATCCAGGGGAACTATGGCTACACCTTC.

The chain has TRBV28 and TRBJ2-1; maybe TRBD1 (6 bases). Trimming removed 2 bases from V and 1 base from J, with 18 bases in between. CDR3 length: 18 amino acids. Germline values: CDR1 MDHEN, CDR2 SYDVKM. The CDR3 DNA is TGTGCCAGCAGTTTAAGCCGATGGGGGCAAACATCCTACAATGAGCAGTTCTTC. As protein: CASSLSRWGQTSYNEQFF.

The chain links TRBV7-2 to TRBJ1-6; D is uncertain. Germline CDR1 SGHTA, CDR2 FQGNSA. Between the trimmed V and J ends, which lost 5 bases and 0 bases, there was a span of 8 bases. This CDR3 region has 15 residues. The CDR3 loop reads CASSQGSSYNSPLHF. The CDR3, as DNA: TGTGCCAGCAGCCAAGGGAGCTCCTATAATTCACCCCTCCACTTT. The variable domain in full, completed from reference TRBV7-2 and TRBJ1-6, reads GAGVSQSPSNKVTEKGKDVELRCDPISGHTALYWYRQSLGQGLEFLIYFQGNSAPDKSGLPSDRFSAERTGGSVSTLTIQRTQQEDSAVYLCASSQGSSYNSPLHFGNGTRLTVT.

The CDR3 loop is CASNSREGPSSYNEQFF. The CDR3, as DNA: TGTGCCAGCAACAGCCGGGAGGGCCCTAGCTCCTACAATGAGCAGTTCTTC. The chain recombines TRBV3-1 (or the pseudogene TRBV3-2) with TRBJ2-1; 8 nucleotides line up with TRBD2. Germline trimming cut 7 bases from V and 0 bases from J; bases unmatched to any gene: 11. The CDR3 consists of 17 residues. Germline loops: CDR1 LGHDT, CDR2 YNNKEL (reference sequence).

The V gene is TRBV25-1, the J gene TRBJ1-2; D might be TRBD1 (5 bases). The CDR3 is 15 amino acids. From germline, CDR1 is MGHDK and CDR2 SYGVNS. The V and J ends lost 5 bases and 1 base respectively, with 14 bases between them. The CDR3: CASSPVGAINYGYTF. The CDR3 coding sequence is TGTGCCAGCAGTCCCGTAGGGGCGATTAACTATGGCTACACCTTC.

The V and J genes are TRBV25-1 and TRBJ1-1, with TRBD1 matching 10 bases. Per germline, CDR1 MGHDK and CDR2 SYGVNS. The V segment lost 6 bases and the J segment 1 base; nucleotides outside the gene matches: 2. The CDR3 contains 14 residues. In DNA form, the CDR3 reads TGTGCCAGCAGGACAGGGGGCCAGAACACTGAAGCTTTCTTT. Protein sequence: CASRTGGQNTEAFF.

The chain uses TRBV5-4 and TRBJ2-1, with 8 bases lining up with TRBD2. Germline assignment: CDR1 SGHNT and CDR2 YYREEE (reference sequence). The CDR3 covers 15 residues. J lost 6 bases, V lost 4 bases, and 9 bases had no gene match. CDR3 sequence (DNA): TGTGCCAGCAGCGCCAAGCGGGAGCTGGGCAATGAGCAGTTCTTC. Residues: CASSAKRELGNEQFF. The entire variable domain, with the rest obtained from reference TRBV5-4 and TRBJ2-1, is as follows: ETGVTQSPTHLIKTRGQQVTLRCSSQSGHNTVSWYQQALGQGPQFIFQYYREEENGRGNFPPRFSGLQFPNYSSELNVNALELDDSALYLCASSAKRELGNEQFFGPGTRLTVL.

V gene TRBV7-9 combines with J gene TRBJ2-1; 7 nucleotides match TRBD1. The CDR3 length is 14 residues. Unmatched junction bases numbered 2, after V lost 5 bases and J lost 1 base. The germline gives CDR1 SEHNR, CDR2 FQNEAQ (reference sequence). The CDR3 reads CASSQTGSYNEQFF. As DNA, the CDR3 is TGTGCCAGCAGCCAGACAGGGTCCTACAATGAGCAGTTCTTC.

The chain links TRBV5-4 to TRBJ2-5; TRBD1 matches at 7 bases. Germline V gene data show CDR1 as SGHNT and CDR2 as YYREEE (reference sequence). V shed 2 bases and J 3 bases; nucleotides not matched to a gene: 4. This CDR3 comprises 14 residues. In DNA form, the CDR3 reads TGTGCCAGCAGCTTAAGGCAGGGGGAAGAGACCCAGTACTTC. Its protein product is CASSLRQGEETQYF.

The chain has TRBV19 and TRBJ1-1, with unresolved D. V dropped 8 bases and J dropped 5 bases, with 18 bases sitting between them. CDR1 is LNHDA, CDR2 SQIVND, per germline (reference sequence). This CDR3 region has 14 residues. This chain's CDR3 is CASGTGFPGTEAFF. CDR3 DNA: TGTGCCAGTGGAACGGGATTCCCGGGAACTGAAGCTTTCTTT.

This clone was recorded a few times. V usage is TRBV4-2 and J usage is TRBJ2-1; 7 positions match TRBD2. Germline V gene data show CDR1 as LGHNA and CDR2 as YNFKEQ. This CDR3 comprises 17 residues. V gave up 0 bases and J gave up 0 bases; unmatched junction bases: 5. CDR3 sequence reads: CASSQEGGSSSYNEQFF. The CDR3 DNA is TGTGCCAGCAGCCAAGAGGGGGGGTCGAGCTCCTACAATGAGCAGTTCTTC.

Here the CDR3 DNA reads TGTGCCAGCAGCTTCCCGCTAGCGGGAGGGCCTCGTGAGCAGTTCTTC. Translation: CASSFPLAGGPREQFF. The chain employs TRBV7-9 and TRBJ2-1; 12 nucleotides line up with TRBD2. This CDR3 comprises 16 residues. Per germline, CDR1 SEHNR and CDR2 FQNEAQ (reference sequence). V was pared by 3 bases and J by 9 bases, with 9 bases of the junction left unmatched.

This clone was counted once. V usage is TRBV7-8 and J usage is TRBJ1-2; TRBD1 is a possible D gene (5 bases). This CDR3 is built from 15 residues. CDR1 and CDR2 from the germline V gene are SGHVS and FQNEAQ. V was cut by 4 bases and J by 7 bases, with 19 bases left in between. CDR3 bases: TGTGCCAGCAGCTCAACCAAGGGGCAAAGGGGTGGCTACACCTTC. Amino acids: CASSSTKGQRGGYTF.

This chain joins TRBV27 and TRBJ1-1; 10 bases agree with TRBD1. Trimming removed 5 bases from V and 2 bases from J; junction bases left unmatched: 8. The CDR3 extends over 16 amino acids. The germline V gene has CDR1 MNHEY and CDR2 SMNVEV (reference sequence). DNA for the CDR3: TGTGCCAGCAGTGCGGGACAGGGGATCCAAAACACTGAAGCTTTCTTT. Encoded protein: CASSAGQGIQNTEAFF.

The gene calls are TRBV10-2 and TRBJ1-2; D is unresolved. V dropped 6 bases and J dropped 6 bases, with 11 bases sitting between them. CDR3 length equals 12 residues. Germline assignment: CDR1 WSHSY and CDR2 SAAADI. The CDR3 here is CASRDGGDGYTF. The CDR3 DNA reads TGCGCCAGCAGGGATGGCGGGGATGGCTACACCTTC.

The rearrangement uses TRBV25-1 and TRBJ1-6, with TRBD1 matching 9 bases. CDR1 is MGHDK, CDR2 SYGVNS, per germline. The V segment lost 6 bases and the J segment 6 bases; nucleotides outside the gene matches: 6. CDR3 length: 15 residues. CDR3 bases: TGTGCCAGCAGGCCCCCGGGACAGGGTAATTCACCCCTCCACTTT. It translates to CASRPPGQGNSPLHF.

The rearrangement uses TRBV6-2 or TRBV6-3 and TRBJ2-7; 12 bases agree with TRBD1. The germline V gene encodes CDR1 MNHEY and CDR2 SVGEGT. The CDR3 is made up of 15 amino acids. Trimming removed 2 bases from V and 5 bases from J; junction bases left unmatched: 4. The CDR3 coding sequence is TGTGCCAGCAGTTACGATGGGACAGGGGGCGACGAGCAGTACTTC. This gives the protein CASSYDGTGGDEQYF.

The CDR3 coding sequence is TGTGCCAGCAGTAACAGGGGGTATAACTATGGCTACACCTTC. It translates to CASSNRGYNYGYTF. The chain employs TRBV28 and TRBJ1-2, with 8 bases lining up with TRBD1. J gave up 1 base and V 5 bases, and 3 bases lay outside the gene matches. The CDR3 contains 14 residues. Germline V lookup: CDR1 MDHEN, CDR2 SYDVKM.

The chain couples TRBV6-2 or TRBV6-3 to TRBJ1-5; D call uncertain. The CDR3 consists of 16 residues. The V gene's germline CDR1 is MNHEY and CDR2 SVGEGT. Trimming took off 0 bases at V and 5 bases at J, with 14 bases between the two ends. The CDR3 loop is CASSYSTGEVDQPQHF. The DNA of the CDR3 is TGTGCCAGCAGTTACTCGACCGGGGAGGTGGATCAGCCCCAGCATTTT.

The chain couples TRBV7-9 to TRBJ2-7; D remains ambiguous. The CDR3 sequence is 13 residues long. Per germline, CDR1 SEHNR and CDR2 FQNEAQ (reference sequence). V was pared by 5 bases and J by 3 bases, with 11 bases between. Here the CDR3 DNA reads TGTGCCAGCAGCCGGGTCGGATTCTACGAGCAGTACTTC. It yields the protein CASSRVGFYEQYF.

The rearrangement joins TRBV12-3 or TRBV12-4 to TRBJ1-3; no clear D. The CDR3 length is 13 residues. V gave up 5 bases and J gave up 5 bases, with 10 bases separating them. DNA for the CDR3: TGTGCCAGCAGTCAAGCCACTAGAAACACCATATATTTT. Its translation: CASSQATRNTIYF.